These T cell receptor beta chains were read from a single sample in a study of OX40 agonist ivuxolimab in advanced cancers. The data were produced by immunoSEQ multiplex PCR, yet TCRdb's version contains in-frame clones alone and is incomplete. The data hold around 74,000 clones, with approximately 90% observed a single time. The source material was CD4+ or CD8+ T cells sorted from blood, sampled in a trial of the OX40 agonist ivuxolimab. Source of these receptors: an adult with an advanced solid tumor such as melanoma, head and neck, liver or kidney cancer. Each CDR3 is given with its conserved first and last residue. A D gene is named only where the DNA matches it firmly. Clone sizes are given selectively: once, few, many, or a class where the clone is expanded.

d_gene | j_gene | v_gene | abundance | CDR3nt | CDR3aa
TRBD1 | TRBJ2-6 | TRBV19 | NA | TGTGCCAGTCGACAGGGGGCGTATGGGGCCAACGTCCTGACTTTC | CASRQGAYGANVLTF
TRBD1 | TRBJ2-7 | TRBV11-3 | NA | TGTGCCAGCAGCTGGGGGACAGGCCCCTACGAGCAGTACTTC | CASSWGTGPYEQYF
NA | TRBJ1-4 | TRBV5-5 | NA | TGTGCCAGCAGCTTGGGAGTTACTAATGAAAAACTGTTTTTT | CASSLGVTNEKLFF
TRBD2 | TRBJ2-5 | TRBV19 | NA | TGTGCCAGTAGCCGCCTAGCGGGAGGAGGTCGGGAGACCCAGTACTTC | CASSRLAGGGRETQYF
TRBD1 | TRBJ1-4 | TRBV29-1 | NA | TGCAGCGTTGTGACAGGGGGCTTTGAAAAACTGTTTTTT | CSVVTGGFEKLFF
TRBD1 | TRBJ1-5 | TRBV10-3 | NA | TGTGCCATCAGACCGGACAGGGGGCATCAGCCCCAGCATTTT | CAIRPDRGHQPQHF
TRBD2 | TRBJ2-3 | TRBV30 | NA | TGTGCCTGGAGTGCCTCGGGGAGGGGACGAACAGATACGCAGTATTTT | CAWSASGRGRTDTQYF
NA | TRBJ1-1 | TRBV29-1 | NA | TGCAGCGTTGCTCCTGATGCAGGAGAAAACACTGAAGCTTTCTTT | CSVAPDAGENTEAFF
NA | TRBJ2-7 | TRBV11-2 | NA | TGTGCCAGCAGCTTCGAACAGGGCTACGAGCAGTACTTC | CASSFEQGYEQYF
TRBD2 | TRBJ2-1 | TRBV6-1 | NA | TGTGCCAGCAGTGAAGTAGCGGGAAGCTCCTACAATGAGCAGTTCTTC | CASSEVAGSSYNEQFF
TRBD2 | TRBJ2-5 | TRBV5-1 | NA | TGCGCCAGCAGCGCGGGACTAGAGGTGGCCCAGTACTTC | CASSAGLEVAQYF
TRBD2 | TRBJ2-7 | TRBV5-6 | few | TGTGCCAGCAGCCCGACTAGCGGAGATTTCTACGAGCAGTACTTC | CASSPTSGDFYEQYF
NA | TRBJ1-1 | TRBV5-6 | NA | TGTGCCAGCACTCGGATGAACACTGAAGCTTTCTTT | CASTRMNTEAFF
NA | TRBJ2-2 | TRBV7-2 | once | TGTGCCAGCAGCTTATTTCAGCGGAACACCGGGGAGCTGTTTTTT | CASSLFQRNTGELFF
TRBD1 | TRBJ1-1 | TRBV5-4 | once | TGTGCCAGCAGCTTCCAGACAGGGCGTGGCACTGAAGCTTTCTTT | CASSFQTGRGTEAFF
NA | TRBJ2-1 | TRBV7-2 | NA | TGTGCCAGCAGCCCTGGCGCCTTGGGGCAGTTCTTC | CASSPGALGQFF
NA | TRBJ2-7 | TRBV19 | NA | TGTGCCAGTAGTTTCCGGGGCCTTGCGTCCTACGAGCAGTACTTC | CASSFRGLASYEQYF
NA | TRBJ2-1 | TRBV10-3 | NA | TGTGCCATCAGTGGAGGGGACCGGAGCGATGAGCAGTTCTTC | CAISGGDRSDEQFF
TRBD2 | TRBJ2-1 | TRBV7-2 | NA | TGTGCCAGCAGCTTACCTCACTCGGGCGGGGGTGAGCAGTTCTTC | CASSLPHSGGGEQFF
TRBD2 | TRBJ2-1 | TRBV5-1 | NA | TGCGCCAGCAGCTGGGGACTAGCGGGAGAAGTGCAGTTCTTC | CASSWGLAGEVQFF
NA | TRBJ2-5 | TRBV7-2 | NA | TGTGCCAGCAGCTTCGGCGCGGGTACCCGACTGGGGACCCAGTACTTC | CASSFGAGTRLGTQYF
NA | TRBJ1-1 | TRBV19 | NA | TGTGCCAGTAGTATAGCCCGTACTGAAGCTTTCTTT | CASSIARTEAFF
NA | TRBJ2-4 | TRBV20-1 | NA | TGCAGTGCGACAGGTCAAAACATTCAGTACTTC | CSATGQNIQYF
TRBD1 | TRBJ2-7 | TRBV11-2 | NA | TGTGCCAGCAGCTCGGGACAGGGGATTTGGTACGAGCAGTACTTC | CASSSGQGIWYEQYF
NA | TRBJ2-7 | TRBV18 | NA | TGTGCCAGCTCACCACCAGGGCCATACGAGCAGTACTTC | CASSPPGPYEQYF
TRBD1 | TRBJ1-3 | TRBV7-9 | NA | TGTGCCAGCAGCTCGGGACAGGGGGCACAAGGAAACACCATATATTTT | CASSSGQGAQGNTIYF
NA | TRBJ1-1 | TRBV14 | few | TGTGCCAGCAGCCAAGTTAGGAACTCCGGTCAAGCTTTCTTT | CASSQVRNSGQAFF
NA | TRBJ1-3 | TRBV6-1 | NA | TGTGCCAGCAGTGAAGGTCGGACTATAAACACCATATATTTT | CASSEGRTINTIYF
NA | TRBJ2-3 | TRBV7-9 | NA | TGTGCCAGCAGCCGGGACAAAAGCACAGATACGCAGTATTTT | CASSRDKSTDTQYF
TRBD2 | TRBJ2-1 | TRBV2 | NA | TGTGCCAGCAGTAAAACTAGCGGGACCGGGGGGGGTGAGCAGTTCTTC | CASSKTSGTGGGEQFF
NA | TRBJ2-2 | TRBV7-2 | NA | TGTGCCAGCCAACGCGGTCGCGGATCGAACACCGGGGAGCTGTTTTTT | CASQRGRGSNTGELFF
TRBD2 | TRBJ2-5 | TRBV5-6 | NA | TGTGCCAGCAGCCCCTGGGGGAGGGCACCCCAAGAGACCCAGTACTTC | CASSPWGRAPQETQYF
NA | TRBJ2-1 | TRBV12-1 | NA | TGTGCCAGCATTTATGAGACTTTTGAGCAGTTCTTC | CASIYETFEQFF
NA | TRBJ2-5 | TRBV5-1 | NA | TGCGCCAGCAGCAGCCCAAGCGGAGAAGAGACCCAGTACTTC | CASSSPSGEETQYF
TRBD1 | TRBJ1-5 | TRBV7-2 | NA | TGTGCCAGCAGCTCTTTAGGGGGACAGGGGAGTCAGCCCCAGCATTTT | CASSSLGGQGSQPQHF